The rows below give T cell receptor beta chains drawn from one sample of a study of blood T cell repertoires in COVID-19. Clones were read by immunoSEQ multiplex PCR, and TCRdb kept only the in-frame ones, dropping some. The sample carries 89,000 or so clones, 85% recorded once. The sequencing input was peripheral blood. The receptors were sampled from a man older than 75 with acute or convalescent COVID-19. CDR3s include the opening cysteine and the closing phenylalanine or tryptophan. Each record gives: V gene, D gene, J gene, clone size, CDR3 protein, CDR3 DNA. A D gene is named only where the DNA matches it firmly. Only part of the rows carry a size: once, few, many, or a class if the clone is expanded.

TRBV6-6,NA,TRBJ1-2,NA,CASSPSGAHGYTF,TGTGCCAGCAGCCCCTCAGGGGCGCATGGCTACACCTTC
TRBV15,NA,TRBJ2-7,NA,CATSRDYRQGAYEQYF,TGTGCCACCAGCAGAGATTATCGCCAGGGCGCTTACGAGCAGTACTTC
TRBV9,TRBD2,TRBJ2-5,NA,CASSPPRLAGRMETQYF,TGTGCCAGCAGCCCACCCCGGCTAGCGGGAAGGATGGAGACCCAGTACTTC
TRBV4-1,NA,TRBJ2-4,NA,CASSQDGRGGSKNIQYF,TGCGCCAGCAGCCAAGATGGAAGGGGGGGGAGCAAAAACATTCAGTACTTC
TRBV5-4,NA,TRBJ1-3,NA,CASSLGGSGNTIYF,TGTGCCAGCAGCTTGGGAGGATCTGGAAACACCATATATTTT
TRBV19,TRBD1,TRBJ1-1,NA,CASSTLTGALTEAFF,TGTGCCAGTAGTACTCTCACAGGGGCGCTGACTGAAGCTTTCTTT
TRBV9,TRBD2,TRBJ2-5,NA,CASSGGLATTETQYF,TGTGCCAGCAGCGGGGGACTAGCCACAACGGAGACCCAGTACTTC
TRBV3-1/TRBV3-2,TRBD1,TRBJ2-2,NA,CASSHLGVGTDAGELFF,TGTGCCAGCAGCCACCTCGGCGTGGGGACAGATGCCGGGGAGCTGTTTTTT
TRBV12-3/TRBV12-4,NA,TRBJ2-5,NA,CASSLPGRETQYF,TGTGCCAGCAGTTTACCAGGGCGAGAGACCCAGTACTTC
TRBV27,TRBD1,TRBJ1-2,NA,CASSMQGTAGYTF,TGTGCCAGCAGTATGCAAGGGACAGCCGGCTACACCTTC
TRBV15,TRBD2,TRBJ2-1,once,CATSRAGSGSANEQFF,TGTGCCACCAGCAGAGCTGGGAGCGGGAGCGCCAATGAGCAGTTCTTC
TRBV6-2/TRBV6-3,NA,TRBJ2-5,NA,CASSHGTLVKETQYF,TGTGCCAGCAGCCACGGGACACTCGTCAAAGAGACCCAGTACTTC
TRBV6-6,TRBD2,TRBJ2-7,NA,CATGGASYEQYF,TGTGCCACCGGGGGGGCCTCCTACGAGCAGTACTTC
TRBV5-6,NA,TRBJ2-7,once,CASSLDGTRRLYEQYF,TGTGCCAGCAGCTTGGACGGGACACGACGTTTGTACGAGCAGTACTTC
TRBV10-3,NA,TRBJ2-1,NA,CAISTPAGNEQFF,TGTGCCATCAGTACACCAGCGGGCAATGAGCAGTTCTTC
TRBV5-1,NA,TRBJ1-1,once,CASSPQGNTEAFF,TGCGCCAGCAGCCCTCAGGGGAACACTGAAGCTTTCTTT
TRBV5-1,TRBD1,TRBJ1-1,NA,CASSLGTGGNTEAFF,TGCGCCAGCAGCTTGGGGACAGGGGGGAACACTGAAGCTTTCTTT
TRBV9,TRBD2,TRBJ2-4,NA,CASSVDGTSGPDLAKNIQYF,TGTGCCAGCAGCGTAGACGGGACTAGCGGACCCGACCTAGCCAAAAACATTCAGTACTTC
TRBV27,NA,TRBJ2-2,NA,CASSLFITGELFF,TGTGCCAGCAGTTTATTTATTACCGGGGAGCTGTTTTTT
TRBV7-2,TRBD2,TRBJ2-7,NA,CASSLSGVAGTYEQYF,TGTGCCAGCAGCTTAAGTGGGGTAGCGGGGACCTACGAGCAGTACTTC
TRBV7-3,TRBD1,TRBJ2-5,NA,CASSRDSQETQYF,TGTGCCAGCAGCCGGGACAGCCAAGAGACCCAGTACTTC
TRBV28,TRBD1,TRBJ1-2,NA,CASSTQGIHGYTF,TGTGCCAGCAGTACACAGGGGATCCATGGCTACACCTTC
TRBV30,NA,TRBJ1-1,NA,CARIPLGALNTEAFF,TGTGCCCGGATACCCCTGGGGGCCTTGAACACTGAAGCTTTCTTT
TRBV18,TRBD1,TRBJ1-1,few,CASSPGTGVRTEAFF,TGTGCCAGCTCACCGGGGACAGGGGTCCGAACTGAAGCTTTCTTT
TRBV27,TRBD1,TRBJ1-3,NA,CASSSAGTGGGNTIYF,TGTGCCAGCAGTTCCGCCGGGACAGGAGGGGGAAACACCATATATTTT
TRBV5-1,TRBD1,TRBJ2-1,NA,CASSPRTGAYNEQFF,TGCGCCAGCAGTCCGAGGACAGGGGCTTACAATGAGCAGTTCTTC
TRBV21-1,NA,TRBJ1-2,NA,CASSSPTAGGGYTF,TGTGCCAGCAGCAGCCCCACGGCAGGGGGAGGCTACACCTTC
TRBV4-3,NA,TRBJ2-7,NA,CASSPGEGNEQYF,TGCGCCAGCAGCCCCGGAGAGGGCAACGAGCAGTACTTC
TRBV6-2/TRBV6-3,NA,TRBJ1-1,once,CASSSLGGNAFF,TGTGCCAGCAGTTCCCTCGGGGGAAACGCTTTCTTT
TRBV28,TRBD2,TRBJ2-3,NA,CASSTSGKVGDTQYF,TGTGCCAGCTCAACTAGCGGGAAGGTAGGAGATACGCAGTATTTT
TRBV19,NA,TRBJ2-7,NA,CASSVRPPYEQYF,TGTGCCAGTAGTGTCAGGCCACCCTACGAGCAGTACTTC
TRBV7-9,NA,TRBJ1-1,few,CASTRDNMNTEAFF,TGTGCCAGCACCCGGGACAACATGAACACTGAAGCTTTCTTT
TRBV5-1,TRBD1,TRBJ1-4,few,CASSLGTGHTEKLFF,TGCGCCAGCAGCTTGGGGACAGGGCATACCGAAAAACTGTTTTTT
TRBV10-2,NA,TRBJ2-2,NA,CASSDLPGGERTGELFF,TGCGCCAGCAGTGATCTCCCCGGGGGAGAACGCACCGGGGAGCTGTTTTTT
TRBV18,NA,TRBJ1-5,once,CASSPSGRDQPQHF,TGTGCCAGCTCACCATCTGGCAGGGATCAGCCCCAGCATTTT
TRBV20-1,NA,TRBJ1-4,NA,CSASDGRTEKLFF,TGCAGTGCTAGTGACGGGAGGACGGAAAAACTGTTTTTT
TRBV29-1,TRBD2,TRBJ2-5,NA,CSVERGGRAKETQYF,TGCAGCGTTGAACGTGGAGGGAGGGCCAAGGAGACCCAGTACTTC
TRBV7-2,NA,TRBJ2-5,once,CASSLLQGLGETQYF,TGTGCCAGCAGCTTACTCCAGGGCCTCGGGGAGACCCAGTACTTC
TRBV27,NA,TRBJ2-1,NA,CASSFLVVAEDNEQFF,TGTGCCAGCAGTTTTCTGGTGGTAGCGGAGGACAATGAGCAGTTCTTC
TRBV9,TRBD2,TRBJ2-3,NA,CASSASPSTSGALASTDTQYF,TGTGCCAGCAGCGCGAGCCCCTCCACTAGCGGAGCCCTAGCTAGCACAGATACGCAGTATTTT
TRBV11-3,NA,TRBJ2-1,NA,CASSLEAGSYNEQFF,TGTGCCAGCAGCTTAGAGGCGGGCTCCTACAATGAGCAGTTCTTC
TRBV18,TRBD1,TRBJ1-4,NA,CASSQNRGQTNEKLFF,TGTGCCAGCTCCCAAAACAGGGGGCAGACTAATGAAAAACTGTTTTTT
TRBV11-2,TRBD1,TRBJ2-2,NA,CASNPDRGLAHTGELFF,TGTGCCAGCAACCCTGACAGGGGGCTAGCACACACCGGGGAGCTGTTTTTT
TRBV7-3,TRBD2,TRBJ2-1,NA,CASSWGLAGVNEQFF,TGTGCCAGCAGCTGGGGACTAGCGGGAGTAAATGAGCAGTTCTTC
TRBV4-1,NA,TRBJ1-1,NA,CASSQVSIPGTEAFF,TGCGCCAGCAGCCAAGTGTCCATCCCAGGGACTGAAGCTTTCTTT
TRBV19,TRBD1,TRBJ1-6,NA,CASSTGTGYNSPLHF,TGTGCCAGTAGTACCGGGACAGGATATAATTCACCCCTCCACTTT
TRBV9,NA,TRBJ1-4,NA,CASSEQTNEKLFF,TGTGCCAGCAGCGAACAGACTAATGAAAAACTGTTTTTT
TRBV30,NA,TRBJ1-1,NA,CAWKEGFNTEAFF,TGTGCCTGGAAGGAGGGGTTCAACACTGAAGCTTTCTTT
TRBV2,NA,TRBJ1-5,NA,CASSGEVRQPQHF,TGTGCCAGCAGTGGAGAGGTTCGGCAGCCCCAGCATTTT
TRBV7-3,TRBD2,TRBJ2-5,NA,CASSPGGLGETQYF,TGTGCCAGCAGCCCGGGGGGACTAGGGGAGACCCAGTACTTC
TRBV28,NA,TRBJ2-2,NA,CASRRPNTGELFF,TGTGCCAGCAGGCGCCCGAACACCGGGGAGCTGTTTTTT
TRBV11-3,TRBD2,TRBJ2-5,NA,CASSTGTRVGETQYF,TGTGCCAGCAGCACCGGGACTAGAGTTGGAGAGACCCAGTACTTC
TRBV6-4,TRBD1,TRBJ2-2,NA,CASRTGTGNTGELFF,TGTGCCAGCAGAACCGGGACAGGGAATACCGGGGAGCTGTTTTTT
TRBV7-9,NA,TRBJ2-1,NA,CASSLVGANEQFF,TGTGCCAGCAGCTTAGTGGGGGCCAATGAGCAGTTCTTC
TRBV24-1,TRBD1,TRBJ1-4,once,CATSDTRPGQEKLFF,TGTGCCACCAGTGATACGAGACCGGGACAGGAAAAACTGTTTTTT
TRBV27,NA,TRBJ2-5,few,CASSPRDFQETQYF,TGTGCCAGCAGTCCCCGGGACTTCCAAGAGACCCAGTACTTC
TRBV21-1,NA,TRBJ2-7,NA,CASSKVGGGPSYEQYF,TGTGCCAGCAGCAAAGTTGGGGGGGGTCCATCCTACGAGCAGTACTTC
TRBV20-1,NA,TRBJ1-1,NA,CSASHRANTEAFF,TGCAGTGCTAGTCACAGGGCGAACACTGAAGCTTTCTTT
TRBV30,TRBD1,TRBJ1-2,medium-sized,CASPGQDAQGYGYTF,TGTGCCAGTCCGGGACAGGACGCGCAGGGCTATGGCTACACCTTC
TRBV24-1,NA,TRBJ1-6,NA,CATSDNTVGLGGSPLHF,TGTGCCACCAGTGACAATACAGTGGGCCTAGGGGGTTCACCCCTCCACTTT